This T cell receptor beta chain was sequenced for a study of CD8 T cells in Susac syndrome. Random-hexamer reverse transcription was applied to about 0.5 to 1 ug RNA. Amplification of TCR beta CDR3 spanned 54 Vbeta and 13 Jbeta via immunoSEQ multiplex PCR. TCRdb fed the immunoSEQ multiplex PCR reads into MiXCR, producing one record per CDR3 protein. The sample holds 100,000 to 150,000 distinct CDR3 sequences; around 95% are singletons and the top ten take 0.085% to 0.09%. Germline V gene data show CDR1 as MNHEY and CDR2 as SVGAGI. The CDR3 is made up of 13 amino acids. Trimming shortened V by 2 bases and J by 6 bases, and 11 bases separated the two germline ends. CD8+ and CD4+ T cells from blood underwent TCR beta sequencing, which was carried out in a high-throughput format. Controls matched for age and sex were healthy donors. Bulk CD8+ and CD4+ cells came from magnetic negative isolation; CD8+ TEMRA by FACS.

This chain connects TRBV6-5 to TRBJ2-7, with D perhaps TRBD1 or TRBD2 (5 bases each). The receptor's source is a human donor in good health. Material for sequencing was CD4+ T cells from PBMCs. The CDR3 is CASSYGWDGEQYF. DNA for the CDR3: TGTGCCAGCAGTTACGGTTGGGACGGCGAGCAGTACTTC.